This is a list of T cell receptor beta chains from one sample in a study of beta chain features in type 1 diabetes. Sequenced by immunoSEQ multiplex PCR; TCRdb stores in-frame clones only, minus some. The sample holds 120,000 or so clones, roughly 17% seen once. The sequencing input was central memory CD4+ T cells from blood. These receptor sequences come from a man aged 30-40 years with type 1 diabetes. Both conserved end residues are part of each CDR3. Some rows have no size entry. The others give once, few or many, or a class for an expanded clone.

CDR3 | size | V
CASSLEGGRSYEQYF | few | TRBV7-2
CASSVAGIGTYNEQFF | . | TRBV25-1
CASSYRGGLYEQYF | . | TRBV6-5
CASSSTGSPDTQYF | once | TRBV28
CASSQDATSSGANVLTF | . | TRBV4-2
CASSSALDTAGNTIYF | . | TRBV4-1
CASSISTGRETQYF | . | TRBV19
CSVEGTGRDGYTF | few | TRBV29-1
CASSPREGRSSTDTQYF | . | TRBV5-8
CSVEGTPGGEQYF | . | TRBV29-1
CASSSPPDTRGDTQYF | few | TRBV5-1
CASSQDQQGHNEQFF | few | TRBV4-2
CATSRGGAISNEQFF | few | TRBV15
CASIGTGRLNIAYEQYF | few | TRBV28
CSVVRGLETQYF | . | TRBV29-1
CASSPYRHPKDTQYF | . | TRBV11-2
CASSVIAGDFGNEQFF | . | TRBV7-2
CASSIKNTGYTF | . | TRBV28
CASSVTAQETQYF | . | TRBV9
CASSSYREANYGYTF | . | TRBV11-2
CAWNGQGDNEQFF | few | TRBV30
CASSSETGKGRGYTF | few | TRBV7-2
CAGDLGYNSPLHF | . | TRBV30
CASSDPLAGETQYF | . | TRBV7-6
CASSRGLAGTTDTQYF | many | TRBV5-6
CAWSINLGEETQYF | . | TRBV30
CASSFRATDTQYF | . | TRBV28
CASSWSSGGNTDTQYF | . | TRBV7-2
CASSLNDGGVEYF | . | TRBV7-3
CASSVGSGVSTDTQYF | many | TRBV9
CASSQALAKNIQYF | . | TRBV4-2
CASSPESPLYNEQFF | . | TRBV6-5
CASSQFGQGYSYEQYF | few | TRBV7-8
CASSSQGRQETQYF | few | TRBV7-2
CASSQQETGGYYQPQHF | . | TRBV4-1
CASLWGVQETQYF | few | TRBV2
CASSKPGQGYSRGANVLTF | many | TRBV28
CASRGGPRETQYF | . | TRBV7-2
CASSRRTGGNEQFF | few | TRBV11-2